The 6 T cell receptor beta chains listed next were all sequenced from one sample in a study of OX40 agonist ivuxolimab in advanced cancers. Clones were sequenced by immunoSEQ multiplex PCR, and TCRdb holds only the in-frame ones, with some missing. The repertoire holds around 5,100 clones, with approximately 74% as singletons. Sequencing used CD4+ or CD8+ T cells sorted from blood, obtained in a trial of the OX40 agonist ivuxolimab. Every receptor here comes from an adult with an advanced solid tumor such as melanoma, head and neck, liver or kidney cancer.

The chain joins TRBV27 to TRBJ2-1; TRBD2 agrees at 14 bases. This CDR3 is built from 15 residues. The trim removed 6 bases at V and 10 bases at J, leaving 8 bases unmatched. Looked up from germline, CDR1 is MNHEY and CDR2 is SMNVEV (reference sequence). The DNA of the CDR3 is TGTGCCAGCAGCTCCAGACTAGCGGGAGGGAGGGAGCAGTTCTTC. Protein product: CASSSRLAGGREQFF.

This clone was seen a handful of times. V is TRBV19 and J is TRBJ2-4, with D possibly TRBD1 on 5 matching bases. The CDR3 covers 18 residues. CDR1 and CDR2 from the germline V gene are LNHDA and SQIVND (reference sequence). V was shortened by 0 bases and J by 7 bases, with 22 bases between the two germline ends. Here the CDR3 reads CASSIDLGQGLKWNIQYF. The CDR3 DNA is TGTGCCAGTAGTATAGATCTCGGGCAGGGATTAAAGTGGAACATTCAGTACTTC.

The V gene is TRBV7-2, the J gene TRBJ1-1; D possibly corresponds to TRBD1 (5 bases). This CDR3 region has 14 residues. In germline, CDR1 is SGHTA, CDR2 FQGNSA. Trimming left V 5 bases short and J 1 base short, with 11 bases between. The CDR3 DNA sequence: TGTGCCAGCAGCCGGTCGAGGGGGAACACTGAAGCTTTCTTT. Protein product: CASSRSRGNTEAFF.

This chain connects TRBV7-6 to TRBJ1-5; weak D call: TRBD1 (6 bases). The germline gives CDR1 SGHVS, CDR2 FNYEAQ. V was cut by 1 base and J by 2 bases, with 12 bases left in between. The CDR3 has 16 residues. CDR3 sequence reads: CASSLGPGGGNQPQHF. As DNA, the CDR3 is TGTGCCAGCAGCTTAGGGCCGGGGGGCGGCAATCAGCCCCAGCATTTT.

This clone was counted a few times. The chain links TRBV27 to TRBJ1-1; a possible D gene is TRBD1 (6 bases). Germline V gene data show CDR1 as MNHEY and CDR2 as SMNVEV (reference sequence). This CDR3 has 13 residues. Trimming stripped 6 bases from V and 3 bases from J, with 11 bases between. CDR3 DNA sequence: TGTGCCAGCAGAAACAGGGTAGACACTGAAGCTTTCTTT. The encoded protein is CASRNRVDTEAFF.

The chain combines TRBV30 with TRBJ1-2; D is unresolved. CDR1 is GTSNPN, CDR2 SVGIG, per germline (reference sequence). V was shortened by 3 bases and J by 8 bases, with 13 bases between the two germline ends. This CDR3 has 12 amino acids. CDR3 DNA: TGTGCCTGGAGGGGGAGGCTCGGCGGCTACACCTTC. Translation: CAWRGRLGGYTF.